This T cell receptor (beta chain) comes out of a study of shared clonotypes between healthy human individuals (TCRdb year 2020). The study in broad terms: The cohort included a few men and a couple of women between 18 and 49 years of age. Leukapheresis yielded between about 0.85 and 9.5 billion PBMCs per donor. To estimate repertoire size and how much clonotypes are shared between individuals, the study performed deep sequencing of blood TCR repertoires from a few healthy adults. To increase sequencing depth and limit assay-specific biases, different laboratories used diverse techniques to prepare libraries and sequence TCR repertoires. Overall study results and their limits: Sampling was restricted to blood, and TCR repertoires in tissues likely differ from the TCR repertoires found in blood. Because the study included only a small number of donors, the genetic and exposure-history diversity represented was limited. Pairwise subsampling led to the expectation that sequencing depth would affect the degree of clonotype sharing among donors.

About this clone itself: Its antigen specificity is not known. No base-level quality is on record; no much larger clone is a single base apart.

According to the germline V gene, CDR1 reads SGHTA and CDR2 reads FQGNSA. Deletion took 1 base off V and 3 bases off J, with a span of 12 bases between the germline ends. The CDR3 goes from the cysteine to the phenylalanine over 15 residues. The retained sequence is limited to the CDR3, 45 bases, with the frame set at the first base. Using the deep immunoSEQ assay, multiplex PCR amplified TCR CDR3 regions from genomic DNA. Genomic DNA extracted from each cell subset was distributed evenly over all wells of several immunoSEQ 96-well plates, and each plate served as one replicate. For unsorted PBMC, approximately 300 ng of genomic DNA, equivalent to about 30,000 T cell genomes, went into each replicate PCR. Ten immunoSEQ deep assay plates were used to sequence the unsorted PBMC genomic DNA. Purified libraries were quantified with a Qubit 3.0 fluorometer, sized on a Bioanalyzer 2100, and re-quantified with the KAPA Library Quantification kit. Every immunoSEQ 96-well plate was sequenced on a separate single-read 150-cycle Illumina NextSeq 550 flow cell. Processing in the source paper ran as follows. The immunoSEQ output contained only junctional sequences without quality scores, so filtering could not match that applied to full-length reads. Sequences were annotated with PyIR, a Python wrapper for IgBLAST v1.9, using IMGT germline references to assign V/J genes and CDR3. Any read was removed if the V/J assignment was weak (E-value above 1e-6), the CDR3 was missing, or the read contained stop codons, out-of-frame junctions, or ambiguous translated residues. A V3J clonotype was defined by an identical inferred V gene, J gene, and CDR3 amino acid sequence. The percentage overlap between two repertoires was calculated by dividing the number of shared unique clonotypes by the size of the smaller repertoire. Three approaches were used to assess repertoire richness: RTK rarefaction, the Chao1 estimator, and Recon v2.1 estimates of unobserved clonotypes. TCRdb re-hosts the immuneACCESS table, in-frame sequences only. Its copies lack some clones; in the studies checked, an unresolved V gene accounts for under half of them, and the cause for the rest is not known. V and J calls and clone size are those listed in that table; D and trimming were worked out from the DNA. Across this sample there are some 500,000 clones, with around 79% seen only once. Roughly 12% of the sample lies in the top ten.

The donors were healthy, HIV-negative adults with no recently reported acute infections or vaccinations. All donors were Caucasian adults living in Nashville, Tennessee, USA. For unsorted samples, roughly 86 million PBMCs were counted and genomic DNA was extracted with the QIAamp DNA Blood Mini kit. Blood was obtained by leukapheresis, after which PBMCs were separated by Ficoll-Histopaque density gradient centrifugation and cryopreserved in liquid nitrogen vapor phase. The sequence derives from a woman in her forties in good health. Some clones in this sample may be carry-over from other donors' samples. The chain employs TRBV7-2 and TRBJ1-2; the D gene cannot be named for sure. Sequencing used PBMCs. The bases read TGTGCCAGCAGCTTAGGGGCGAGGGCCCACTATGGCTACACCTTC. This sequence encodes CASSLGARAHYGYTF.